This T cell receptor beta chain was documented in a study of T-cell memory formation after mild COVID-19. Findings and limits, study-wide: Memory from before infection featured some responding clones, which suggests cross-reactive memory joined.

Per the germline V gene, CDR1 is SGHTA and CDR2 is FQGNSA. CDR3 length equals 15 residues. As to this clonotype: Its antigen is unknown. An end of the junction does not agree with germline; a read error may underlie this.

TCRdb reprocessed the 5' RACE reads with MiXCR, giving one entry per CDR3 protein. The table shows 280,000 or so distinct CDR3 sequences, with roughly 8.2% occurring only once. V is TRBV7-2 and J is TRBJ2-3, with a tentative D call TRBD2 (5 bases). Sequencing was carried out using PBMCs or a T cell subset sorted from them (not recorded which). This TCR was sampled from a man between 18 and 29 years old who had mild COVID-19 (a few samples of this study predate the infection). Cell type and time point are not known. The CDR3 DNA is TGTGCCAGCAGTTTAGCCCCGGGGAGCACAGATACGCAGTATTTT. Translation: CASSLAPGSTDTQYF.